The 22 T cell receptor beta chains in this list originate from one sample, sequenced in a study of shared clonotypes between healthy human individuals. Repertoires were generated with immunoSEQ multiplex PCR, while TCRdb's copy carries only in-frame clones and drops some. The sample records fewer than 2.5 million clones, roughly 93% being singletons. The sequenced material came from naive CD4+ T cells from PBMCs. Regarding subset: CD45RA+ positively selected. The receptor source for this set is a man aged 18 to 30 in good health. Some clones in this sample may be carry-over from other donors' samples.

About this clone itself: Within the sample, other DNA sequences also encode this same CDR3. This chain connects TRBV7-9 to TRBJ2-3; possible D gene TRBD1, 6 bases. The CDR3 is 15 amino acids. Germline CDR1 SEHNR, CDR2 FQNEAQ (reference sequence). V lost 6 bases and J 3 bases, leaving 16 bases between the germline ends. This chain's CDR3 is CASSLGTSRTDTQYF. CDR3 nucleotides: TGTGCCAGCAGTCTCGGGACATCGAGAACAGATACGCAGTATTTT.

J is TRBJ2-6 and V is TRBV18; the D is unclear. The V and J ends lost 3 bases and 1 base respectively, with 7 bases between them. The CDR3 is 15 residues long. In germline, CDR1 is KGHSH, CDR2 LQKENI. CDR3 region: CASSPPASGANVLTF. DNA of the CDR3: TGTGCCAGCTCACCGCCCGCATCTGGGGCCAACGTCCTGACTTTC.

The V and J genes are TRBV5-1 and TRBJ2-2; 8 nucleotides agree with TRBD1. This CDR3 comprises 15 residues. Trimming cost V 0 bases and J 6 bases; bases outside gene matches: 4. Germline CDR1 reads SGHRS; CDR2 reads YFSETQ. The chain's CDR3 is CASSLDQGAAGELFF. The CDR3 DNA reads as TGCGCCAGCAGCTTGGATCAGGGGGCGGCCGGGGAGCTGTTTTTT.

The chain has TRBV11-2 and TRBJ1-3; no reliable D call. CDR1 is SGHAT, CDR2 FQNNGV, per germline. Trimming cost V 2 bases and J 0 bases, with 11 bases left between them. This CDR3 contains 16 residues. The CDR3 bases are TGTGCCAGCAGCTTACGGGGAAGCCTCTCTGGAAACACCATATATTTT. As protein: CASSLRGSLSGNTIYF.

The J gene is TRBJ2-5, the V gene TRBV6-5, with D unresolved. The CDR3 totals 14 residues. The ends were cut back, 2 bases at V and 5 bases at J, with 12 bases in the middle. CDR1 is MNHEY and CDR2 is SVGAGI in the germline V gene. The CDR3 loop is CASSYNQPAETQYF. The CDR3 bases are TGTGCCAGCAGTTACAACCAGCCAGCGGAGACCCAGTACTTC.

The gene calls are TRBV6-5 and TRBJ2-5; D unresolved. Deletions cut 6 bases from V and 1 base from J, with 15 bases between. The CDR3 has 15 residues. Germline lookup yields CDR1 MNHEY and CDR2 SVGAGI. Here the CDR3 reads CASRRRFGTQETQYF. In nucleotides, the CDR3 is TGTGCCAGCAGACGTCGTTTCGGTACCCAAGAGACCCAGTACTTC.

J is TRBJ1-2 and V is TRBV28; D gene ambiguous. CDR3 length equals 14 residues. CDR1 is MDHEN and CDR2 is SYDVKM in the germline V gene. V was shortened by 8 bases and J by 4 bases, with 17 bases between the two germline ends. As DNA, the CDR3 is TGTGCCAGCGGCCGGCCCAACACCCTCTATGGCTACACCTTC. Its translation is CASGRPNTLYGYTF.

The chain recombines TRBV5-8 with TRBJ2-4; D may be TRBD2 (6 bases). V was shortened by 3 bases and J by 8 bases, with 18 bases between the two germline ends. CDR1 and CDR2 from the germline V gene are SGHTS and YDEGEE. CDR3 size: 15 residues. The CDR3 spells CASSYRLVDLDIQYF. For the CDR3, the DNA is TGTGCCAGCAGCTACCGACTAGTAGATCTTGACATTCAGTACTTC. Filled out from reference TRBV5-8 and TRBJ2-4, the complete variable domain reads EAGVTQSPTHLIKTRGQQATLRCSPISGHTSVYWYQQALGLGLQFLLWYDEGEERNRGNFPPRFSGRQFPNYSSELNVNALELEDSALYLCASSYRLVDLDIQYFGAGTRLSVL.

The CDR3 coding sequence is TGTGCCAGCAGTGAAGGGGTAGCCTGGGGTGAGCAGTTCTTC. Translation: CASSEGVAWGEQFF. This sequence joins TRBV6-1 and TRBJ2-1; D call uncertain. Trimming shortened V by 1 base and J by 9 bases, and 13 bases separated the two germline ends. Germline CDR1 MNHNS, CDR2 SASEGT. The CDR3 contains 14 residues.

This rearrangement joins TRBV15 to TRBJ2-3; D perhaps matches TRBD2 (5 bases). With 1 base removed from V and 3 bases from J, the gap between germline ends came to 14 bases. The CDR3 is 16 amino acids. Looked up from germline, CDR1 is LNHNV and CDR2 is YYDKDF (reference sequence). This chain's CDR3 is CATSRVPGKVTDTQYF. In DNA, the CDR3 is TGTGCCACCAGCAGAGTTCCGGGAAAGGTGACAGATACGCAGTATTTT.

The J gene is TRBJ2-1, the V gene TRBV7-9; TRBD2 is a possible D gene (6 bases). The germline CDR1 and CDR2 sequences are SEHNR and FQNEAQ (reference sequence). V dropped 5 bases and J dropped 0 bases, with 11 bases sitting between them. The length of the CDR3 is 15 residues. The CDR3 protein is CASSMGLGSYNEQFF. In DNA, the CDR3 is TGTGCCAGCAGCATGGGACTGGGCTCCTACAATGAGCAGTTCTTC.

The V call is TRBV28, the J call TRBJ1-2, with 9 bases matching TRBD1. Trimming at V came to 4 bases and at J to 7 bases, leaving 10 bases not matched to a gene. Germline V CDR1 and CDR2: MDHEN, SYDVKM. This CDR3 contains 15 residues. The CDR3 spells CASSSSGTGLVGYTF. The CDR3 DNA follows: TGTGCCAGCAGTTCGTCTGGGACAGGGTTAGTTGGCTACACCTTC.

This sequence joins TRBV19 and TRBJ1-3, with D unclear. V shed 5 bases and J shed 0 bases, with 5 bases lying between them. The CDR3 has 13 residues. The germline CDR1 and CDR2 sequences are LNHDA and SQIVND (reference sequence). CDR3 residues: CASSPSSGNTIYF. DNA of the CDR3: TGTGCCAGTAGTCCGTCCTCTGGAAACACCATATATTTT.

V usage is TRBV7-9 and J usage is TRBJ1-2; no firm D call. The CDR3 consists of 14 residues. Germline CDR1 is SEHNR and CDR2 is FQNEAQ (reference sequence). V lost 5 bases and J 3 bases, leaving 13 bases between the germline ends. The CDR3 DNA follows: TGTGCCAGCAGCCGAGAAGGAGGGCACTATGGCTACACCTTC. This codes for CASSREGGHYGYTF.

The CDR3 is CASSLGQGADEKLFF. In DNA, the CDR3 is TGTGCCAGCAGTCTCGGACAGGGGGCGGATGAAAAACTGTTTTTT. The chain combines TRBV28 with TRBJ1-4; 11 bases line up with TRBD1. The CDR3 sequence is 15 residues long. Germline CDR1 reads MDHEN; CDR2 reads SYDVKM. V dropped 5 bases and J dropped 6; count of bases not matched to a gene: 5.

This rearrangement joins TRBV5-1 to TRBJ2-1; D is ambiguous. Between the trimmed V and J ends, which lost 0 bases and 4 bases, there was a span of 8 bases. Germline V gives CDR1 SGHRS, CDR2 YFSETQ. The length of the CDR3 is 14 residues. CDR3 protein: CASSLAPRYNEQFF. The CDR3 DNA is TGCGCCAGCAGCTTGGCCCCACGTTACAATGAGCAGTTCTTC.

The gene calls are TRBV5-4 and TRBJ2-1; TRBD2 agrees at 7 bases. V shed 4 bases and J 4 bases; nucleotides not matched to a gene: 8. Germline CDR1 and CDR2: SGHNT and YYREEE (reference sequence). CDR3 length: 15 amino acids. CDR3 bases: TGTGCCAGCAGCGCTTCTAGCGGAATATACAATGAGCAGTTCTTC. The encoded protein is CASSASSGIYNEQFF.

The chain combines TRBV28 with TRBJ1-4; the match to TRBD1 covers 11 bases. The V gene end was trimmed by 7 bases and the J gene end by 4 bases; junction bases not matched to a gene: 5. This CDR3 comprises 15 residues. Germline V gene data show CDR1 as MDHEN and CDR2 as SYDVKM. This chain's CDR3 is CASTDRGPVNEKLFF. CDR3 in DNA: TGTGCCAGCACGGACAGGGGGCCGGTTAATGAAAAACTGTTTTTT.

This clone was seen once. The V and J genes are TRBV29-1 and TRBJ2-5, with D perhaps TRBD1 or TRBD2 (5 bases each). This CDR3 is 12 amino acids long. Germline assignment: CDR1 SQVTM and CDR2 ANQGSEA. CDR3 bases: TGCAGAGCCGGGACCCCCACAGAGACCCAGTACTTC. Translation gives CRAGTPTETQYF.

V is TRBV5-1 and J is TRBJ2-7; D is undetermined. Trimming stripped 2 bases from V and 0 bases from J, with 9 bases between. Germline-derived CDR1 and CDR2 are SGHRS and YFSETQ. The CDR3 spans 14 residues. The CDR3 loop is CASSLLESSYEQYF. The CDR3 DNA reads as TGCGCCAGCAGCTTACTGGAGAGCTCCTACGAGCAGTACTTC.

The rearrangement uses TRBV7-3 and TRBJ2-1; D remains ambiguous. Per germline, CDR1 SGHTA and CDR2 FQGTGA. V dropped 5 bases and J dropped 5 bases, with 4 bases sitting between them. The CDR3 runs 11 residues. The CDR3 loop is CASSQNNEQFF. The CDR3 DNA follows: TGTGCCAGCAGCCAAAACAATGAGCAGTTCTTC.

The gene calls are TRBV29-1 and TRBJ2-7, with 7 bases aligning to TRBD1. The CDR3 length is 12 residues. J gave up 6 bases and V 7 bases, and 9 bases lay outside the gene matches. Germline assignment: CDR1 SQVTM and CDR2 ANQGSEA. The CDR3 is CSGKGAASEQYF. The CDR3 nucleotides are TGCAGCGGTAAGGGGGCAGCCAGCGAGCAGTACTTC.